Listed here are 23 T cell receptor beta chains from one sample, sequenced in a study of blood T cell repertoires in COVID-19. Sequencing used immunoSEQ multiplex PCR; TCRdb keeps in-frame clones, though not all of them. The sample holds 150,000 to 200,000 clones, around 90% seen once. The sequenced sample was peripheral blood. Receptors originate from a man between 60 and 70 years old with acute or convalescent COVID-19.

This clone was detected a few times. V usage is TRBV3-1 (or the pseudogene TRBV3-2) and J usage is TRBJ2-7; D perhaps matches TRBD2 (5 bases). This CDR3 region has 17 residues. The V gene lost 2 bases and the J gene lost 3 bases, with 20 bases spanning the gap. Germline V gene lookup returns CDR1 LGHDT and CDR2 YNNKEL (reference sequence). CDR3 residues: CASSQKRFEEENYEQYV. In DNA form, the CDR3 reads TGTGCCAGCAGCCAAAAGAGATTCGAGGAGGAGAACTACGAGCAGTACGTC.

The chain is built from TRBV3-1 (or the pseudogene TRBV3-2) and TRBJ1-5; the D gene is possibly TRBD1 (5 bases). Germline CDR1 reads LGHDT; CDR2 reads YNNKEL (reference sequence). Deletions cut 1 base from V and 6 bases from J, with 13 bases between. This CDR3 region has 15 residues. The CDR3 region is CASSQGWGFGQPQHF. The CDR3 bases are TGTGCCAGCAGCCAAGGGTGGGGCTTTGGTCAGCCCCAGCATTTT.

This CDR3 is CASQSQGATEAFF. DNA for the CDR3: TGTGCCAGCCAATCCCAGGGGGCCACTGAAGCTTTCTTT. The rearrangement joins TRBV6-6 to TRBJ1-1; 8 nucleotides agree with TRBD1. CDR1 and CDR2 from the germline V gene are MNHNY and SVGAGI (reference sequence). The CDR3 extends over 13 amino acids. V shed 8 bases, J shed 4 bases, and the junction held 6 bases outside the gene matches.

This rearrangement joins TRBV3-1 (or the pseudogene TRBV3-2) to TRBJ1-1, with TRBD1 matching over 9 bases. J lost 4 bases, V lost 2 bases, and 14 bases had no gene match. Germline V lookup: CDR1 LGHDT, CDR2 YNNKEL (reference sequence). CDR3 length equals 18 residues. DNA of the CDR3: TGTGCCAGCAGCCAAAGGGAGTGGGACAGGGTCTCGGGCACTGAAGCTTTCTTT. Translated, it gives CASSQREWDRVSGTEAFF.

The chain joins TRBV12-3 or TRBV12-4 to TRBJ1-1, with no clear D. Trimming left V 1 base short and J 6 bases short, with 6 bases between. This CDR3 is 12 amino acids long. CDR3 DNA sequence: TGTGCCAGCAGTTTAGGAGGCGCTGAAGCTTTCTTT. It yields the protein CASSLGGAEAFF.

The J gene is TRBJ1-6, the V gene TRBV19; D perhaps matches TRBD1 (5 bases). V was clipped by 4 bases and J by 14 bases, with 12 bases between them. The CDR3 runs to 12 residues. Germline values: CDR1 LNHDA, CDR2 SQIVND (reference sequence). The CDR3 is CASSTDKGSLHF. The CDR3 nucleotides are TGTGCCAGTAGTACCGATAAGGGGTCCCTCCACTTT.

The rearrangement uses TRBV3-1 (or the pseudogene TRBV3-2) and TRBJ2-1, with 7 bases fitting TRBD2. CDR1 is LGHDT and CDR2 is YNNKEL in the germline V gene (reference sequence). Germline trimming cut 0 bases from V and 3 bases from J; bases unmatched to any gene: 8. The CDR3 extends over 17 amino acids. CDR3 protein: CASSQEVSLADYNEQFF. The DNA of the CDR3 is TGTGCCAGCAGCCAAGAAGTAAGTCTAGCGGACTACAATGAGCAGTTCTTC.

V and J are TRBV6-2 or TRBV6-3 and TRBJ2-7, with TRBD2 matching 10 bases. V trimming: 4 bases; J trimming: 2 bases; junction bases outside the gene matches: 2. CDR3 length: 14 residues. Germline V gene data show CDR1 as MNHEY and CDR2 as SVGEGT. Written as DNA, the CDR3 is TGTGCCAGCAGTTCTCTAGCGGGAGCCTACGAGCAGTACTTC. Translating it yields CASSSLAGAYEQYF.

The rearrangement links TRBV7-2 to TRBJ1-1; D remains ambiguous. The V end was cut by 3 bases, the J end by 0 bases, with 5 bases between. CDR1 and CDR2 from the germline V gene are SGHTA and FQGNSA. CDR3 length equals 13 residues. CDR3 residues: CASSFSVNTEAFF. The DNA of the CDR3 is TGTGCCAGCAGCTTTTCCGTGAACACTGAAGCTTTCTTT.

This clone is a singleton in its sample. The chain combines TRBV29-1 with TRBJ1-5, with 10 bases identical to TRBD1. The CDR3 runs 13 residues. V lost 5 bases to trimming and J lost 5 bases; unmatched junction nucleotides: 3. Germline V gene lookup returns CDR1 SQVTM and CDR2 ANQGSEA. The CDR3: CSVSGTGDQPQHF. The CDR3 DNA sequence: TGCAGCGTTTCCGGGACAGGGGATCAGCCCCAGCATTTT.

This sequence joins TRBV7-8 and TRBJ1-2, with 7 bases fitting TRBD1. The junction had 5 bases not matched to a gene; V was cut back by 5 bases and J by 2 bases. This CDR3 region has 14 residues. CDR1 and CDR2 from the germline V gene are SGHVS and FQNEAQ. CDR3 loop: CASSTGQENYGYTF. In DNA, the CDR3 is TGTGCCAGCAGCACCGGACAGGAGAACTATGGCTACACCTTC.

V usage is TRBV30 and J usage is TRBJ1-5, with TRBD1 matching 8 bases. The CDR3 length is 14 residues. Per the germline V gene, CDR1 is GTSNPN and CDR2 is SVGIG (reference sequence). V lost 3 bases to trimming and J lost 9 bases; unmatched junction nucleotides: 10. CDR3 in DNA: TGTGCCTGGAGCCAGGGGGCGCAGGGTCGGCCCCAGCATTTT. It codes for CAWSQGAQGRPQHF. The entire variable domain, with the rest obtained from reference TRBV30 and TRBJ1-5, is as follows: SQTIHQWPATLVQPVGSPLSLECTVEGTSNPNLYWYRQAAGRGLQLLFYSVGIGQISSEVPQNLSASRPQDRQFILSSKKLLLSDSGFYLCAWSQGAQGRPQHFGDGTRLSIL.

J is TRBJ2-1 and V is TRBV10-2; 8 nucleotides agree with TRBD1. Germline V lookup: CDR1 WSHSY, CDR2 SAAADI. CDR3 length: 15 amino acids. J gave up 7 bases and V 2 bases, and 7 bases lay outside the gene matches. The CDR3 coding sequence is TGCGCCAGCAGTGAGCTTGGACAGGGTGGAAATGAGCAGTTCTTC. Protein product: CASSELGQGGNEQFF.

The chain links TRBV3-1 (or the pseudogene TRBV3-2) to TRBJ2-3; 9 positions agree with TRBD2. CDR3 length: 17 residues. V trimming: 3 bases; J trimming: 1 base; junction bases outside the gene matches: 8. The germline V gene has CDR1 LGHDT and CDR2 YNNKEL (reference sequence). The CDR3 is CASSHRRVAGGTDTQYF. CDR3 DNA sequence: TGTGCCAGCAGCCACAGAAGGGTAGCGGGGGGCACAGATACGCAGTATTTT.

The table lists this clone with a count of one. V usage is TRBV27 and J usage is TRBJ2-7; 7 nucleotides agree with TRBD1. The CDR3 length is 15 residues. Germline V gene data show CDR1 as MNHEY and CDR2 as SMNVEV (reference sequence). V was pared by 3 bases and J by 2 bases, with 7 bases of the junction left unmatched. The CDR3 loop is CASSFSTGVPYEQYF. The CDR3 DNA reads as TGTGCCAGCAGTTTTTCTACAGGGGTCCCCTACGAGCAGTACTTC.

This chain joins TRBV23-1 and TRBJ1-5; D remains ambiguous. Being an ORF, TRBV23-1 has a function that is uncertain. The CDR3 sequence is 14 residues long. V was shortened by 0 bases and J by 6 bases, with 9 bases between the two germline ends. DNA of the CDR3: TGCGCCAGCAGTCAATCCAAAGAGGGTCAGCCCCAGCATTTT. The encoded protein is CASSQSKEGQPQHF.

The genes are TRBV6-5 and TRBJ2-7; 7 bases are shared with TRBD1. This CDR3 is built from 15 residues. Germline values: CDR1 MNHEY, CDR2 SVGAGI. The V segment lost 6 bases and the J segment 4 bases; nucleotides outside the gene matches: 12. CDR3 nucleotide sequence: TGTGCCAGCAGCGGTCTAAGGGACAGTGCTTACGAGCAGTACGTC. Translating it yields CASSGLRDSAYEQYV.

This chain joins TRBV5-5 and TRBJ1-2, with D maybe TRBD1 (5 bases). Germline V gene data show CDR1 as SGHKS and CDR2 as YYEKEE (reference sequence). Trimming cost V 0 bases and J 6 bases, with 15 bases left between them. The CDR3 is made up of 15 amino acids. The CDR3: CASSLEGLAMDGYTF. The CDR3 DNA sequence: TGTGCCAGCAGCTTGGAGGGGTTGGCGATGGATGGCTACACCTTC.

In nucleotides, the CDR3 is TGTGCCAGTAGTATTAGTGGGACTAGCGGGCGTCTGAACACCGGGGAGCTGTTTTTT. It yields the protein CASSISGTSGRLNTGELFF. This chain links TRBV19 with TRBJ2-2; TRBD2 matches 12 bases. J was trimmed by 1 base and V by 3 bases; bases with no gene match: 9. The V gene's germline CDR1 is LNHDA and CDR2 SQIVND (reference sequence). The CDR3 spans 19 residues.

The V and J genes are TRBV9 and TRBJ1-6; D is undetermined. This CDR3 has 14 amino acids. V lost 3 bases, J lost 9 bases, and 13 bases lay in between. Germline-derived CDR1 and CDR2 are SGDLS and YYNGEE. Here the CDR3 reads CASSGTGMGSPLHF. The CDR3 DNA reads as TGTGCCAGCAGCGGAACCGGGATGGGTTCACCCCTCCACTTT.

This sequence joins TRBV2 and TRBJ1-5; D might be TRBD1 (6 bases). This CDR3 is 15 amino acids long. V lost 3 bases to trimming and J lost 3 bases, with 12 bases between them. CDR1 and CDR2 (germline): SNHLY, FYNNEI. The CDR3 DNA follows: TGTGCCAGCAGTGAGCCCCCAGGGGACAATCAGCCCCAGCATTTT. Translating it yields CASSEPPGDNQPQHF.

The rearrangement links TRBV24-1 to TRBJ1-2, with 7 bases that match TRBD1. V was pared by 3 bases and J by 6 bases, with 6 bases of the junction left unmatched. CDR1 KGHDR and CDR2 SFDVKD come from the germline V gene. There are 14 residues in the CDR3. The CDR3 DNA sequence: TGTGCCACCAGTGATCCACAGGGGTTCGATGGCTACACCTTC. Translation: CATSDPQGFDGYTF.

The V gene is TRBV18, the J gene TRBJ1-1; weak D call: TRBD1 (5 bases). The ends were cut back, 6 bases at V and 3 bases at J, with 14 bases in the middle. The CDR3 is made up of 14 amino acids. The V gene's germline CDR1 is KGHSH and CDR2 LQKENI. The CDR3 here is CASSGQGFDTEAFF. The CDR3 DNA follows: TGTGCCAGCTCTGGCCAGGGATTCGACACTGAAGCTTTCTTT.